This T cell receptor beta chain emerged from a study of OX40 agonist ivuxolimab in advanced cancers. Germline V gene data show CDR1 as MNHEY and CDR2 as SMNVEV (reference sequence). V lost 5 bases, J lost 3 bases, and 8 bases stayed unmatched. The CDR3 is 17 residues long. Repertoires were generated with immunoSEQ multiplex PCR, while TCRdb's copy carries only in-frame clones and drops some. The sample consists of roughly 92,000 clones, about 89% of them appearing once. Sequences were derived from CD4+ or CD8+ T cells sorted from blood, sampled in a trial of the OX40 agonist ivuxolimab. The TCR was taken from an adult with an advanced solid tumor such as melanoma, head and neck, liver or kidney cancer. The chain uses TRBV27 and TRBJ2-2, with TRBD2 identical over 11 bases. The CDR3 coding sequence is TGTGCCAGCAGTCCCCATCAGACTAGCGGGGACACCGGGGAGCTGTTTTTT. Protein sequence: CASSPHQTSGDTGELFF.